This is a list of T cell receptor beta chains from one sample in a study of tumor and adjacent non-tumor tissue in lung cancer. MiXCR was run by TCRdb on the multiplex PCR reads, yielding one entry per CDR3 protein. Of 85,000 or so distinct CDR3 sequences listed, 76% were seen once; the top ten hold 20% to 25%. Source material: distant non-tumor lung tissue. These receptors all stem from a woman between 45 and 60 years old with non-small cell lung cancer. Each CDR3 is given with its conserved first and last residue. A D gene is named only where the DNA matches it firmly. Size is omitted from some rows. Given values are once, few, many or a class for expanded clones.

clone size: .; D gene: TRBD1; V gene: TRBV6-6; J gene: TRBJ2-7; CDR3 protein: CAAQETGVYEQYF; CDR3 DNA: TGTGCTGCCCAAGAGACAGGGGTCTACGAGCAGTACTTC
clone size: .; D gene: .; V gene: TRBV30; J gene: TRBJ2-7; CDR3 protein: CAWTERVNELYF; CDR3 DNA: TGTGCCTGGACGGAAAGGGTTAACGAGCTGTACTTC
clone size: once; D gene: TRBD2; V gene: TRBV7-8; J gene: TRBJ2-3; CDR3 protein: CASILRLAGTDTQYF; CDR3 DNA: TGTGCCAGCATCTTAAGGCTAGCGGGAACAGATACGCAATATTTT
clone size: .; D gene: .; V gene: TRBV6-1; J gene: TRBJ2-5; CDR3 protein: CASTGSQETQYF; CDR3 DNA: TGTGCCAGCACTGGGAGCCAAGAGACCCAGTACTTC
clone size: .; D gene: .; V gene: TRBV10-2; J gene: TRBJ1-1; CDR3 protein: CASTGPAGSITSEAFF; CDR3 DNA: TGCGCCAGCACGGGGCCGGCAGGGAGTATAACTAGTGAAGCTTTCTTT
clone size: many; D gene: .; V gene: TRBV7-9; J gene: TRBJ1-1; CDR3 protein: CASSPQLLLGTEAFF; CDR3 DNA: TGTGCCAGCAGCCCCCAACTTCTCCTAGGCACTGAAGCTTTCTTT
clone size: .; D gene: .; V gene: TRBV6-1; J gene: TRBJ1-3; CDR3 protein: CASSVGHIPFENTIYF; CDR3 DNA: TGTGCCAGCAGTGTCGGACACATCCCCTTTGAAAACACCATATATTTT
clone size: .; D gene: TRBD1; V gene: TRBV29-1; J gene: TRBJ2-7; CDR3 protein: CSATRGGQGSHEQYF; CDR3 DNA: TGCAGCGCAACAAGGGGGGGACAGGGTTCCCACGAGCAGTACTTC
clone size: .; D gene: TRBD2; V gene: TRBV7-8; J gene: TRBJ2-4; CDR3 protein: CASSPSGGIAKNTQYF; CDR3 DNA: TGTGCCAGCAGTCCTAGCGGGGGGATAGCCAAAAACACTCAGTACTTC
clone size: .; D gene: TRBD1; V gene: TRBV11-2; J gene: TRBJ2-7; CDR3 protein: CASSTGTGRTYEKHF; CDR3 DNA: TGTGCCAGCAGCACCGGGACAGGACGCACCTACGAGAAGCACTTC
clone size: .; D gene: .; V gene: TRBV7-9; J gene: TRBJ2-3; CDR3 protein: CASSFGASGIDAQYF; CDR3 DNA: TGTGCCAGCAGCTTCGGGGCCTCCGGTATAGATGCGCAGTATTTT
clone size: few; D gene: TRBD1; V gene: TRBV6-1; J gene: TRBJ2-1; CDR3 protein: CASILWGNRQGARHDNEQFF; CDR3 DNA: TGTGCCAGCATACTTTGGGGGAATCGACAGGGGGCCCGACACGATAATGAACAGTTCTTC
clone size: .; D gene: .; V gene: TRBV5-8; J gene: TRBJ2-7; CDR3 protein: CARSLTSRGYEQYF; CDR3 DNA: TGTGCCAGGAGCTTGACGTCGCGGGGATACGAGCAGTACTTC
clone size: .; D gene: TRBD2; V gene: TRBV14; J gene: TRBJ2-3; CDR3 protein: CACSQYYGLAGASDTQYF; CDR3 DNA: TGTGCTTGCAGCCAGTACTATGGACTAGCGGGAGCCTCAGATACGCAGTACTTT
clone size: .; D gene: .; V gene: TRBV11-2; J gene: TRBJ2-1; CDR3 protein: CASNLGENNEQFF; CDR3 DNA: TGTGCCAGCAACTTAGGAGAGAACAATGAGCAGTTCTTC
clone size: .; D gene: .; V gene: TRBV12-3/TRBV12-4; J gene: TRBJ2-7; CDR3 protein: CASGKRENEQYF; CDR3 DNA: TGTGCCAGCGGCAAACGGGAGAACGAACAGTACTTC
clone size: .; D gene: .; V gene: TRBV4-2; J gene: TRBJ2-6; CDR3 protein: CACRLGRSGANVLTF; CDR3 DNA: TGTGCCTGCAGACTCGGTCGCTCTGGGGCCAACGTCCTGACTTTC
clone size: .; D gene: .; V gene: TRBV29-1; J gene: TRBJ1-1; CDR3 protein: CRVERYSNTEAFF; CDR3 DNA: TGCAGAGTTGAACGGTATTCTAACACTGAAGCTTTCTTT
clone size: .; D gene: TRBD1; V gene: TRBV6-6; J gene: TRBJ2-7; CDR3 protein: CASGPRDSPYEQYF; CDR3 DNA: TGCGCCAGCGGCCCCAGGGACAGCCCCTACGAGCAGTACTTC
clone size: once; D gene: TRBD1; V gene: TRBV6-5; J gene: TRBJ1-1; CDR3 protein: CVTEDRLGLEAFF; CDR3 DNA: TGTGTCACCGAGGACAGGTTGGGCCTTGAAGCATTCTTT
clone size: .; D gene: .; V gene: TRBV11-2; J gene: TRBJ1-2; CDR3 protein: CASGLEGVANYGYTF; CDR3 DNA: TGTGCCAGCGGCTTAGAGGGGGTAGCTAACTATGGCTACACCTTC
clone size: .; D gene: .; V gene: TRBV6-1; J gene: TRBJ1-5; CDR3 protein: CASIINGDERSNQPQHF; CDR3 DNA: TGTGCCAGCATAATTAACGGGGATGAAAGGAGCAATCAGCCCCAGCATTTT
clone size: many; D gene: .; V gene: TRBV10-3; J gene: TRBJ1-3; CDR3 protein: CAISESGGRFNSGNTIYF; CDR3 DNA: TGTGCCATCAGTGAGTCCGGTGGGAGATTTAACTCTGGAAACACCATATATTTT
clone size: many; D gene: TRBD2; V gene: TRBV29-1; J gene: TRBJ2-7; CDR3 protein: CSVVGEAGGVLYEQYF; CDR3 DNA: TGCAGCGTTGTTGGGGAAGCGGGAGGAGTCTTGTACGAGCAGTACTTC
clone size: .; D gene: .; V gene: TRBV7-9; J gene: TRBJ2-1; CDR3 protein: CTSSPRRTNGLYNEQFF; CDR3 DNA: TGTACCAGCAGCCCAAGGCGGACTAACGGCCTTTACAATGAGCAGTTCTTC
clone size: .; D gene: TRBD1; V gene: TRBV11-2; J gene: TRBJ2-1; CDR3 protein: CASSREGAGERFF; CDR3 DNA: TGTGCCAGCAGCCGCGAGGGGGCCGGTGAGCGGTTCTTC
clone size: .; D gene: .; V gene: TRBV6-2/TRBV6-3; J gene: TRBJ2-1; CDR3 protein: CTSSLAPYDEQFF; CDR3 DNA: TGTACCAGCAGTTTAGCTCCTTACGATGAGCAGTTCTTC
clone size: .; D gene: TRBD2; V gene: TRBV29-1; J gene: TRBJ2-7; CDR3 protein: CSFISGRTINEQYF; CDR3 DNA: TGCAGCTTCATCAGCGGGAGGACAATCAACGAGCAGTATTTC
clone size: .; D gene: TRBD1; V gene: TRBV6-5; J gene: TRBJ1-5; CDR3 protein: CASRPGQIYQPQLF; CDR3 DNA: TGTGCCAGCAGACCGGGACAGATTTATCAGCCCCAGCTTTTT